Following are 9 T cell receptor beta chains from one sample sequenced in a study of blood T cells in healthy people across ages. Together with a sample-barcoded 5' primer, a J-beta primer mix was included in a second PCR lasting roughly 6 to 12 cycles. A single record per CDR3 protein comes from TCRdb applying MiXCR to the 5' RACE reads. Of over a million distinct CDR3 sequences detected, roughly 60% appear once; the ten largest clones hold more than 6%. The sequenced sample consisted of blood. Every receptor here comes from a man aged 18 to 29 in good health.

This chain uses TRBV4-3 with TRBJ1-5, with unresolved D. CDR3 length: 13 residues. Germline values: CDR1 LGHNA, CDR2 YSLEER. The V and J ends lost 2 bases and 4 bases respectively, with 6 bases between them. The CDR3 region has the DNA TGCGCCAGCAGCCAATCGACAAATCAGCCCCAGCATTTT. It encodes CASSQSTNQPQHF.

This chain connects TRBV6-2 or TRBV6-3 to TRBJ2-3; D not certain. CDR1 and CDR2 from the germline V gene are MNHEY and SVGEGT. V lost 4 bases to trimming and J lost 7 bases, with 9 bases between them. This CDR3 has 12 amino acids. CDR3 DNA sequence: TGTGCCAGCAGTTCGGATTCCAATACGCAGTATTTT. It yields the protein CASSSDSNTQYF.

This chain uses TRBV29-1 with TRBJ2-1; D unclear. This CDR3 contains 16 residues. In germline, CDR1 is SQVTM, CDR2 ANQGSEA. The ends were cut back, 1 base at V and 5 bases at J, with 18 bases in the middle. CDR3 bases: TGCAGCGTTGAAGGGGGATTTTGGCAGGTAGACAATGAGCAGTTCTTC. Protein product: CSVEGGFWQVDNEQFF.

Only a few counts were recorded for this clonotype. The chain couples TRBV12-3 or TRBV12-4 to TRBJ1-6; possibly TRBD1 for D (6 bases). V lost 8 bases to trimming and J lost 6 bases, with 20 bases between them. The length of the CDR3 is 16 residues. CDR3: CASSPGRQGINSPLHF. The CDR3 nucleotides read TGTGCCAGCTCTCCGGGACGGCAGGGGATTAATTCACCCCTCCACTTT.

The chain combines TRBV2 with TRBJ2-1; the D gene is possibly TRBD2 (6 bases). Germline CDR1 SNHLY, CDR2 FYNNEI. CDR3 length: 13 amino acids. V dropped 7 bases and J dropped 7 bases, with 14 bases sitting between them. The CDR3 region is CASTERALNEQFF. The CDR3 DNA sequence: TGTGCCAGCACCGAGCGGGCCCTAAATGAGCAGTTCTTC.

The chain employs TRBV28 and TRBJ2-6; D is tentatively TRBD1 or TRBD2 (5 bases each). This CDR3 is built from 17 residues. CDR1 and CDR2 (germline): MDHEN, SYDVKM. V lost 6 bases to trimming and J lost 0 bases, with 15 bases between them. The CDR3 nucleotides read TGTGCCAGCAGGAAGCCGGGACGGACCTCTGGGGCCAACGTCCTGACTTTC. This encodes CASRKPGRTSGANVLTF. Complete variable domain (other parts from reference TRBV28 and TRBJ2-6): DVKVTQSSRYLVKRTGEKVFLECVQDMDHENMFWYRQDPGLGLRLIYFSYDVKMKEKGDIPEGYSVSREKKERFSLILESASTNQTSMYLCASRKPGRTSGANVLTFGAGSRLTVL.

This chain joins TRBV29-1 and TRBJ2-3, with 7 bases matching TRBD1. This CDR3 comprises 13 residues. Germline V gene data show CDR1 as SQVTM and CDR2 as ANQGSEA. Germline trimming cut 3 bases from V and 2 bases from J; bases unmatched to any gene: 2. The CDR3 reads CSVDRGFTDTQYF. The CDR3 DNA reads TGCAGCGTTGACAGGGGGTTCACAGATACGCAGTATTTT.

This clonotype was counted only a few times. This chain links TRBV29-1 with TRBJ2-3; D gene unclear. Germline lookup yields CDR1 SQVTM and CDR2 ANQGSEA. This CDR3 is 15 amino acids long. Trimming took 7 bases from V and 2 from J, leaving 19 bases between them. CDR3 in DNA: TGCAGCGCCTCCCCCTTAGGGTCTAACACAGATACGCAGTATTTT. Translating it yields CSASPLGSNTDTQYF.

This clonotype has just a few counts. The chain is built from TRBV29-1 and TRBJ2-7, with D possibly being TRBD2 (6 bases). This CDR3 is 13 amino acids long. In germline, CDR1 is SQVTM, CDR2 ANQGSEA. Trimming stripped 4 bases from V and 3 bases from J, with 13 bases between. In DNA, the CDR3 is TGCAGCGTTGCCCCAGACGGGGGCTACGAGCAGTACTTC. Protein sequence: CSVAPDGGYEQYF.